This T cell receptor (beta chain) came from a study of cytomegalovirus exposure and HLA in healthy donors. The PCR had 60 Vbeta and 13 Jbeta primers. Profiling relied on immunoSEQ multiplex PCR, and the TCRdb table lists in-frame clones only, not all of them. The sample yields about 150,000 clones, roughly 77% seen once. General study results and limits: As confirmed in vitro, a few CMV-associated chains were specific for CMV antigens. The authors listed about 170 TCR beta chains as cytomegalovirus-associated.

Concerning this clone: Its specificity is unknown.

Sequenced: PBMCs. The sequence derives from a male donor in good health and CMV-seronegative.

CDR3 in DNA: TGTGCCAGCAGCTTGGGACAGGGGAGTAAAGAAAAACTGTTTTTT. This sequence encodes CASSLGQGSKEKLFF. The chain is built from TRBV5-4 and TRBJ1-4; 8 bases agree with TRBD1. This CDR3 is built from 15 residues. Germline V lookup: CDR1 SGHNT, CDR2 YYREEE (reference sequence). Trimming cost V 0 bases and J 8 bases; bases outside gene matches: 6.